Given below is one TCR beta chain in context. Antigen: not known. At the DNA level, this CDR3 is encoded by other sequences in the same sample as well. These data originate in a study of Ad26.COV2.S vaccination and SARS-CoV-2 variants. Across the study: Administration of Ad26.COV2.S was intramuscular, either once or twice 56 days apart. Overall study results and limits: Total responses of T cells may have been underestimated by the analyses of TCR breadth and depth.

Libraries were prepared by immunoSEQ multiplex PCR; TCRdb keeps only in-frame clonotypes and omits some of them. The sample has hundreds of thousands of clones; 89% are singletons. As to treatment: some 20 received Ad26.COV2.S at low or high dose, single or two shots; roughly 5 received placebo; per-sample allocation not given. Sampling was performed 63 days after the first vaccine or placebo injection. It was an adult aged 18-55 years in Boston who was the donor. Ad26 vector vaccine expressed Wuhan-strain SARS-CoV-2 spike. The receptor comes from a person between 18 and 65 years old who received the Ad26.COV2.S COVID-19 vaccine or a placebo. The specimen was peripheral blood, collected in a trial of Ad26.COV2.S vaccine versus placebo.

The CDR3 spells CASSARSDTQYF. The CDR3 DNA reads TGTGCCAGCAGCGCCCGCTCGGATACGCAGTATTTT. J is TRBJ2-3 and V is TRBV9; unclear D gene. CDR3 size: 12 residues. The germline V and J ends were trimmed by 3 bases and 6 bases, with 8 bases remaining between them. Germline V gene data show CDR1 as SGDLS and CDR2 as YYNGEE.